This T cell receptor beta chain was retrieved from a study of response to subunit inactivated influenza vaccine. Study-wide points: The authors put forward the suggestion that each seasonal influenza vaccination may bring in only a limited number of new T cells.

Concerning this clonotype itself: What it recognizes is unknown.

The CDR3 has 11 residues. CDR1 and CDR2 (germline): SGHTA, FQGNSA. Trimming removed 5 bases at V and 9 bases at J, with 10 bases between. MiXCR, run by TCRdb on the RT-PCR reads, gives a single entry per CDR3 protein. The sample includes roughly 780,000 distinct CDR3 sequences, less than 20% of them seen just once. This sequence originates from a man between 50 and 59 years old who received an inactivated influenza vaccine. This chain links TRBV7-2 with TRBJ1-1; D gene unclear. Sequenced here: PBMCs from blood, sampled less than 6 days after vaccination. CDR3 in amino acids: CASSPLIKAFF. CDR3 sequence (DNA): TGTGCCAGCAGCCCGCTAATAAAAGCTTTCTTT.